This TCR beta chain was retrieved from a study of T cells in Graves' hyperthyroidism and ophthalmopathy. In regard to this clonotype: The antigen remains undetermined.

This CDR3 contains 18 residues. Trimming removed 6 bases from V and 5 bases from J; junction bases left unmatched: 11. Germline CDR1 is ENHRY and CDR2 is SYGVKD. RNA transcripts yielded amplified TCR beta CDR3 regions. A first-round RT-PCR of the TCR CDR3 used the HTBI primer set. TCRdb used MiXCR to reprocess the multiplex PCR reads, holding one entry per CDR3 protein. The sample includes 500,000 to 600,000 distinct CDR3 sequences, approximately 44% of them seen just once. Whole-study results and caveats: Expanded thyroid clonotypes (above 0.001) were mostly also found in blood.

Orbital computed tomography and thyroid ultrasound, together with serum TRAb and thyroxine and clinical symptoms, were used for diagnoses. The sequenced sample consisted of peripheral blood or thyroid tissue (not recorded which). The V call is TRBV10-3, the J call TRBJ2-2, with TRBD2 matching 14 bases. This receptor was obtained from an adult woman with Graves' disease, either hyperthyroidism or ophthalmopathy (not recorded which). Here the CDR3 DNA reads TGTGCCATCAGGGCTGGGACTAGCGGGAGCAAGTATACCGGGGAGCTGTTTTTT. It specifies CAIRAGTSGSKYTGELFF.